This T cell receptor (beta chain) was found in a study of T cells in Graves' hyperthyroidism and ophthalmopathy. In its sample, this clonotype was seen many times. Germline CDR1 is LGHDT and CDR2 is YNNKEL (reference sequence). V lost 1 base, J lost 7 bases, and 8 bases lay in between. This CDR3 comprises 12 residues. Amplification targeted TCR beta CDR3 regions from RNA transcripts. TCR CDR3 regions were first amplified by RT-PCR with HTBI primers. TCRdb used MiXCR to reprocess the multiplex PCR reads, holding one entry per CDR3 protein. The table lists approximately 420,000 distinct CDR3 sequences, roughly 15% of them singletons, with about 5% in the top ten.

Sequencing input: blood. The clonotype comes from a woman aged 18-29 years with Graves' hyperthyroidism. The rearrangement links TRBV3-1 to TRBJ2-7, with D perhaps matching TRBD2 (5 bases). CDR3: CASSQASGEQYF. CDR3 DNA: TGTGCCAGCAGCCAAGCATCGGGAGAGCAGTACTTC.